This TCR beta chain emerged from a study of monozygotic twins with inflammatory bowel disease. CDR3 size: 11 residues. Germline V gene data show CDR1 as ENHRY and CDR2 as SYGVKD. Overall study findings and caveats: Compared with healthy co-twins, IBD patients showed reduced TCRbeta repertoire diversity by inverse Simpson. IBD patients, compared with healthy twins, shared fewer clonotypes with others (especially with disease activity).

Eight separate reactions per sample served to make cDNA. TCRdb derives one entry per CDR3 protein from the 5' RACE reads, leaving out DNA. The repertoire table contains over 110,000 distinct CDR3 sequences. Someone took an approximately 2.5 ml blood sample from each of the donors. As regards this clonotype: What it recognizes is unknown.

The chain is built from TRBV10-3 and TRBJ1-1; TCRdb selects TRBD1, and the lack of DNA leaves this call unchecked. The source of this sequence is a human donor with ulcerative colitis or Crohn's disease, or a healthy co-twin of an affected twin (not recorded which). The sequenced sample consisted of blood. The CDR3 reads CAISRQGEAFF.